These T cell receptor beta chains were read from a single sample in a study of cytomegalovirus exposure and HLA in healthy donors. Produced via immunoSEQ multiplex PCR; TCRdb's table is partial and in-frame only. The sample holds fewer than 60,000 clones, about 50% seen once. Sequenced sample: PBMCs. These receptors were obtained from a human donor in good health. Each CDR3 is given with its conserved first and last residue. Fields, in order: CDR3 protein, V gene, clone size, J gene. Only part of the rows carry a size: once, few, many, or a class if the clone is expanded.

CASKQGERAGGHEKLFF | TRBV5-1 | NA | TRBJ1-4
CASSLEAGLWEQYF | TRBV5-4 | NA | TRBJ2-7
CARSLRTPDTQYF | TRBV5-3 | once | TRBJ2-3
CASSLIRDREEF | TRBV5-6 | NA | TRBJ2-7
CSVERAGGPGDTQYF | TRBV29-1 | NA | TRBJ2-3
CAWSVKRDSFTFLKYF | TRBV30 | few | TRBJ2-7
CASSFNGGAGNEQFF | TRBV5-1 | NA | TRBJ2-1
CASSRLRTGREKLFF | TRBV5-1 | few | TRBJ1-4
CASSLSSGLNNEQFF | TRBV11-2 | NA | TRBJ2-1
CASSRRQESDSPLHF | TRBV4-3 | NA | TRBJ1-6
CASSLTAPTTGELFF | TRBV7-3 | NA | TRBJ2-2
CASSSPGRGRTEAFF | TRBV5-4 | few | TRBJ1-1
CASSPSRGSGNTIYF | TRBV18 | NA | TRBJ1-3
CASSSEAPYGSGGNIQYF | TRBV7-2 | NA | TRBJ2-4
CASSYYGVNTEAFF | TRBV6-5 | NA | TRBJ1-1
CATRTGGLDTQYF | TRBV5-4 | NA | TRBJ2-3
CASSGQTGRETQYF | TRBV7-2 | NA | TRBJ2-5
CASSFISGGAEETQYF | TRBV5-1 | few | TRBJ2-5
CAWGGVKDTGELFF | TRBV30 | NA | TRBJ2-2
CASSQAGSGANVLTF | TRBV4-1 | NA | TRBJ2-6